The 3 T cell receptor beta chains given below trace back to one sample, sequenced in a study of early T cells in non-severe SARS-CoV-2 infection. TCRdb re-derived calls from the 5' RACE reads in MiXCR, one entry per CDR3 protein. The sample has about 130,000 distinct CDR3 sequences; just under 15% are singletons. The sequenced sample consisted of whole blood. The receptor set was obtained from an adult who was a healthcare worker with PCR-confirmed SARS-CoV-2 infection or an uninfected control (not recorded which).

This chain uses TRBV3-1 with TRBJ2-2; D may be TRBD1 (6 bases). Per the germline V gene, CDR1 is LGHDT and CDR2 is YNNKEL (reference sequence). V shed 5 bases and J shed 13 bases, with 8 bases lying between them. This CDR3 contains 10 residues. The CDR3, as DNA: TGTGCCAGCAGCGGGGGCTGGCTGTTTTTT. Its protein is CASSGGWLFF. Full variable domain (outside the CDR3, taken from reference TRBV3-1 and TRBJ2-2): DTAVSQTPKYLVTQMGNDKSIKCEQNLGHDTMYWYKQDSKKFLKIMFSYNNKELIINETVPNRFSPKSPDKAHLNLHINSLELGDSAVYFCASSGGWLFFGEGSRLTVL.

V gene TRBV29-1 combines with J gene TRBJ2-5, with a weak D call TRBD2 (6 bases). CDR1 and CDR2 from the germline V gene are SQVTM and ANQGSEA. Trimming left V 1 base short and J 1 base short, with 13 bases between. The CDR3 sequence is 15 residues long. The CDR3 spells CSVEGGGETQETQYF. CDR3 bases: TGCAGCGTTGAAGGGGGAGGAGAGACCCAAGAGACCCAGTACTTC.

The chain has TRBV25-1 and TRBJ1-1; D is unresolved. Trimming pared 8 bases from V and 11 bases from J, leaving 15 bases between. CDR1 and CDR2 (germline): MGHDK, SYGVNS. The CDR3 length is 11 residues. The CDR3 DNA follows: TGTGCCAGCGTACTAGGAGAGGCGGCTTTCTTT. This codes for CASVLGEAAFF.